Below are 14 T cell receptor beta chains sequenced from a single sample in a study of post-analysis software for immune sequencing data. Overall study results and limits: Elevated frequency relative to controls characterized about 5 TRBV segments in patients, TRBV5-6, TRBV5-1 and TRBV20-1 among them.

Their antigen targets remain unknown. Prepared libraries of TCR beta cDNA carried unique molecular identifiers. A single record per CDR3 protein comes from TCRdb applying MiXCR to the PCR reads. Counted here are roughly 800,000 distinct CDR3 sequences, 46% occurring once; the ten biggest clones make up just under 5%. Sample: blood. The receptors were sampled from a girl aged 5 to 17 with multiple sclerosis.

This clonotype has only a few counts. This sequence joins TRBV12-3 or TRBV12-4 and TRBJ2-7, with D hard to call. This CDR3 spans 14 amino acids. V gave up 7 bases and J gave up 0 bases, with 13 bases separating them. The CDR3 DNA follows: TGTGCCAGCACCACGGAGAGTAGCTCCTACGAGCAGTACTTC. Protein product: CASTTESSSYEQYF.

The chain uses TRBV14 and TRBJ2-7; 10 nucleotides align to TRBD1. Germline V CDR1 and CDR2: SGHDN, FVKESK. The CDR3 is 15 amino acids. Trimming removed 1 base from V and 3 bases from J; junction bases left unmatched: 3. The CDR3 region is CASSQGTGGNYEQYF. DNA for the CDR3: TGTGCCAGCAGCCAAGGGACAGGGGGTAACTACGAGCAGTACTTC.

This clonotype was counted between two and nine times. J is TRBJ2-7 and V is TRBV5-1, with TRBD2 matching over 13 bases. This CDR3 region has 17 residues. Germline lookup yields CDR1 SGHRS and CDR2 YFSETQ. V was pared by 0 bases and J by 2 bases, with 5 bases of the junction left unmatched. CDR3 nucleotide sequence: TGCGCCAGCAGCTTGGGTCGGACTAGCGGGGGACCCTACGAGCAGTACTTC. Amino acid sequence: CASSLGRTSGGPYEQYF.

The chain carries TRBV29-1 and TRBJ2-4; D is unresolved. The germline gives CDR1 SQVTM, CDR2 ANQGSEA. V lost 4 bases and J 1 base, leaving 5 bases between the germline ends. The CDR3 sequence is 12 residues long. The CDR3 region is CSVVGAKNIQYF. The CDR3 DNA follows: TGCAGCGTTGTAGGTGCCAAAAACATTCAGTACTTC.

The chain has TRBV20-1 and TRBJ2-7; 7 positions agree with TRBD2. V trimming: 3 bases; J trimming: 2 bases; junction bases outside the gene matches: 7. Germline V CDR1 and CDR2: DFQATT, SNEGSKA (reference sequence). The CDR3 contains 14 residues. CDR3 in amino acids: CSASLEGGPYEQYF. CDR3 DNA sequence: TGCAGTGCTAGTCTTGAGGGAGGGCCCTACGAGCAGTACTTC.

The CDR3 DNA sequence: TGTGCCAGCAGTTCCGGCCAGGAGGTGGAGACCCAGTACTTC. Protein product: CASSSGQEVETQYF. The genes are TRBV6-2 or TRBV6-3 and TRBJ2-5; D is perhaps TRBD2 (5 bases). CDR3 length equals 14 residues. Per germline, CDR1 MNHEY and CDR2 SVGEGT. Trimming left V 4 bases short and J 5 bases short, with 14 bases between.

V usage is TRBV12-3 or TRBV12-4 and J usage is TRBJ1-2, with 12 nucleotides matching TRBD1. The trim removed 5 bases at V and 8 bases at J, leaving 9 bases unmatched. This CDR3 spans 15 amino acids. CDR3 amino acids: CASSATGTGGEGYTF. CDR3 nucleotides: TGTGCCAGCAGTGCTACCGGGACAGGGGGCGAGGGCTACACCTTC.

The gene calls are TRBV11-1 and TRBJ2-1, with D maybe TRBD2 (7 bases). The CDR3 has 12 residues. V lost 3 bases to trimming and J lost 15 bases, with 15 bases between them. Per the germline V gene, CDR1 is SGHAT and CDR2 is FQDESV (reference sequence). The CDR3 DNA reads TGTGCCAGCAGCTTGGGGGGGGCCTCTCCGTTCTTC. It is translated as CASSLGGASPFF.

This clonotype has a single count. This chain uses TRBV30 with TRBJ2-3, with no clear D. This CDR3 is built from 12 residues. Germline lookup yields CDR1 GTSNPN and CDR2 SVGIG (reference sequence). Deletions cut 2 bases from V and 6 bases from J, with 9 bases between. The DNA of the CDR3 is TGTGCCTGGAGTTCTGGTTCTGATACGCAGTATTTT. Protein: CAWSSGSDTQYF.

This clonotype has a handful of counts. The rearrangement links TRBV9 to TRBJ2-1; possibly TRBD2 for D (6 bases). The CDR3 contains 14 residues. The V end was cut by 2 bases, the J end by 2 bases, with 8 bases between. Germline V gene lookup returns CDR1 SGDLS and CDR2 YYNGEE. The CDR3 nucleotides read TGTGCCAGCAGCGTCAGCGGGCCCTACAATGAGCAGTTCTTC. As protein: CASSVSGPYNEQFF.

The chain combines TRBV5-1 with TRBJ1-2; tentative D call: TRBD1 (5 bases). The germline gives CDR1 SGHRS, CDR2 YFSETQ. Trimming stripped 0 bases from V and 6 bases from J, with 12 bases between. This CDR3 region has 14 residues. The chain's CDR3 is CASSLVEGMDGYTF. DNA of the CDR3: TGCGCCAGCAGCTTGGTTGAGGGGATGGATGGCTACACCTTC.

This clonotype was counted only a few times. CDR3 DNA: TGTGCCAGCAGCCAAGATCGAGGCGGGAGGAATGACAATGAGCAGTTCTTC. Amino acids: CASSQDRGGRNDNEQFF. The V and J genes are TRBV3-1 and TRBJ2-1; 8 bases match TRBD2. The germline V gene encodes CDR1 LGHDT and CDR2 YNNKEL (reference sequence). The junction had 9 bases not matched to a gene; V was cut back by 0 bases and J by 5 bases. This CDR3 is built from 17 residues.

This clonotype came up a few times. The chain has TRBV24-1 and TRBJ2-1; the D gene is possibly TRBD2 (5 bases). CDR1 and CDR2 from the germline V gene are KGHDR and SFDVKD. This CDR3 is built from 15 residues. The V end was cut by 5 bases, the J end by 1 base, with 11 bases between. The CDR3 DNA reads TGTGCCACCAGTGTCTTGGGCGGGTCCTACAATGAGCAGTTCTTC. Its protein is CATSVLGGSYNEQFF.

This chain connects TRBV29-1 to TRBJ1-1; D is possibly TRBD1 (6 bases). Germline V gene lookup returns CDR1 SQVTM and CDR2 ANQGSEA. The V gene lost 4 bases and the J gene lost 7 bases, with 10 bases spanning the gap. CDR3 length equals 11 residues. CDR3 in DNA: TGCAGCGTTGGAGGGGGGAGTGAAGCTTTCTTT. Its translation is CSVGGGSEAFF.